This T cell receptor (beta chain) is from a study of a mutant IDH1 vaccine in newly diagnosed glioma. Background on the study: Radiotherapy alone preceded vaccination by 4-6 weeks; alternatively, vaccination started with temozolomide cycles. Before enrollment, the patients had been treated with radiotherapy alone, temozolomide alone, or both together. Most of them had received both.

Profiled with immunoSEQ multiplex PCR; TCRdb holds only in-frame clones, not every one. The sample includes roughly 60,000 clones, around 80% of them seen just once. V lost 0 bases to trimming and J lost 9 bases, with 18 bases between them. The CDR3 totals 16 residues. Germline CDR1 is GTSNPN and CDR2 is SVGIG (reference sequence). Study outcomes and limitations: Induction of immune responses by the vaccine occurred in roughly 93% of patients.

This sample's time point: week 5, during vaccination. In every dose of vaccine, 300 ug of mutant IDH1 20-mer peptide was given alongside topical imiquimod. A note on this clone: Its antigen remains unknown. Additional DNA sequences in this sample encode the identical CDR3.

This chain links TRBV30 with TRBJ1-6, with a tentative D call TRBD1 (6 bases). The TCR was taken from a woman between 50 and 59 years old with glioma. Here the sequenced sample was PBMCs, taken from a glioma patient whose treatment included an IDH1 peptide vaccine. The CDR3 DNA is TGTGCCTGGAGTGTAATCCGGACAGCCAGGCGTTCACCCCTCCACTTT. Translated: CAWSVIRTARRSPLHF.